This entry is about one TCR beta chain. This specimen comes from a study of shared clonotypes between healthy human individuals. For the study at large: A couple of women and a few men aged 18 to 49 served as donors.

V was shortened by 4 bases and J by 2 bases, with 14 bases between the two germline ends. The CDR3 is made up of 15 amino acids. Germline V gene sequence: CDR1 SGHDN, CDR2 FVKESK. Each PCR replicate from the sorted subsets contained about 180 ng DNA, which is about 30,000 T cell genomes. Original data processing: ImmunoSEQ only sent back junction sequences with no quality scores, so filtering was done differently. Generated by immunoSEQ multiplex PCR, the TCRdb table keeps only in-frame clones and is missing some. V and J calls and clone size follow that table, whereas D and trimming were derived from the DNA. The sample lists around 560,000 clones, around 95% occurring once. Naive-designated CD8 cells lacked CD45RO, were positively enriched for CCR7, and omitted terminally differentiated effector memory CD45RA+ cells. The study enrolled healthy HIV-negative adults without recent acute infections or vaccinations as donors.

This rearrangement joins TRBV14 to TRBJ2-5; the D gene is possibly TRBD1 (6 bases). Material for sequencing was naive CD8+ T cells sorted from blood. The clonotype comes from a woman aged 30 to 39 in good health. The CDR3: CASSPGTKNQETQYF. In DNA form, the CDR3 reads TGTGCCAGCAGCCCCGGGACAAAGAATCAAGAGACCCAGTACTTC.